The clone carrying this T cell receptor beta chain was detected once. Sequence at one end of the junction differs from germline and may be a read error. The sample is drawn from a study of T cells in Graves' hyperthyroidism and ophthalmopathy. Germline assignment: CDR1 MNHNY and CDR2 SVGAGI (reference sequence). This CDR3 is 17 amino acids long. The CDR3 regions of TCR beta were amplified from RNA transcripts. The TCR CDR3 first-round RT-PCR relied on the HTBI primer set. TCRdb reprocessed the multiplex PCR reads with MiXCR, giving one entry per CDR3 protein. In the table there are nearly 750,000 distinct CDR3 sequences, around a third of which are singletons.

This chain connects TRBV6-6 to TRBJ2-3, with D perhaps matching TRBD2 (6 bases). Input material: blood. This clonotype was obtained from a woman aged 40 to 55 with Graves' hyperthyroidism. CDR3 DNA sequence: TGTGCCAGCAGGTACTCGTCCCCGGGACTCCTCACAGATACGCAGTATTTT. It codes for CASRYSSPGLLTDTQYF.